This T cell receptor beta chain was captured by sequencing in a study of a mutant IDH1 vaccine in newly diagnosed glioma. Study at large: The treated population exhibited a male proportion of roughly 60%, a female proportion of about 40%, and a mean age of about 39 years.

Looked up from germline, CDR1 is SEHNR and CDR2 is FQNEAQ (reference sequence). This CDR3 spans 14 amino acids. V gave up 4 bases and J gave up 5 bases, with 14 bases separating them. Time point here: baseline, week 1 (first vaccination visit). This sample's treatment: pre-vaccination baseline after standard-of-care therapy. Libraries were prepared by immunoSEQ multiplex PCR; TCRdb keeps only in-frame clonotypes and omits some of them. The data show tens of thousands of clones, roughly 80% seen once. The sequencing used PBMCs, collected from a glioma patient treated with radiotherapy, temozolomide or both. The origin of this receptor is a man aged 18 to 30 with glioma. The chain joins TRBV7-9 to TRBJ1-2; TRBD1 is a possible D gene (5 bases). The CDR3: CASSYGDPVYGYTF. The CDR3 DNA sequence: TGTGCCAGCAGCTATGGGGACCCAGTTTATGGCTACACCTTC. Variable domain in full (rest from reference TRBV7-9 and TRBJ1-2): DTGVSQNPRHKITKRGQNVTFRCDPISEHNRLYWYRQTLGQGPEFLTYFQNEAQLEKSRLLSDRFSAERPKGSFSTLEIQRTEQGDSAMYLCASSYGDPVYGYTFGSGTRLTVV.